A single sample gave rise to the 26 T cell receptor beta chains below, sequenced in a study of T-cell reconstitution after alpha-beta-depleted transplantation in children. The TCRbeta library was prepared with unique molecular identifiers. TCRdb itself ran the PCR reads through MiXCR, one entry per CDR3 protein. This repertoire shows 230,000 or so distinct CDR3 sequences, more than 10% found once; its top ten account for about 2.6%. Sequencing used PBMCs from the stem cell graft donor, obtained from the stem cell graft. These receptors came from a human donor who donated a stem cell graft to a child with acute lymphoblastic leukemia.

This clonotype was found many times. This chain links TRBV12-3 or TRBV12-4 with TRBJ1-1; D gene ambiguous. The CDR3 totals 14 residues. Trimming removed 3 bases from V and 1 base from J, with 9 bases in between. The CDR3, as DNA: TGTGCCAGCAGTTTCCGGGTCACGAACACTGAAGCTTTCTTT. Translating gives CASSFRVTNTEAFF.

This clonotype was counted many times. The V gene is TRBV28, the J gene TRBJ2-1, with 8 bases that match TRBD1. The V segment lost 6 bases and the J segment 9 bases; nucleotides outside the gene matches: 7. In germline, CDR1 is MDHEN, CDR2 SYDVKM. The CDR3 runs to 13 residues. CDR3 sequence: CASRSTGVSEQFF. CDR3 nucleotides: TGTGCCAGCAGATCGACAGGGGTATCTGAGCAGTTCTTC. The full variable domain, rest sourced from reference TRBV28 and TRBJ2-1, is DVKVTQSSRYLVKRTGEKVFLECVQDMDHENMFWYRQDPGLGLRLIYFSYDVKMKEKGDIPEGYSVSREKKERFSLILESASTNQTSMYLCASRSTGVSEQFFGPGTRLTVL.

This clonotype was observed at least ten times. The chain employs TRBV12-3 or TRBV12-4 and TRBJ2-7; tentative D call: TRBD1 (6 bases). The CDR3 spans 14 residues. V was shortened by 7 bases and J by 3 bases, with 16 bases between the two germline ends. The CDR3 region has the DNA TGTGCCAGCACTCTACAGGGCTCTTACTACGAGCAGTACTTC. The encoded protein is CASTLQGSYYEQYF.

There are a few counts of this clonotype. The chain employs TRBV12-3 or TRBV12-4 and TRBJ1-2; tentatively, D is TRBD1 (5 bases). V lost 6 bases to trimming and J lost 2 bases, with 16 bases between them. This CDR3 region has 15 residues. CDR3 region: CASSNTPGSNYGYTF. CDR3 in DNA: TGTGCCAGCAGCAACACCCCAGGGTCGAACTATGGCTACACCTTC.

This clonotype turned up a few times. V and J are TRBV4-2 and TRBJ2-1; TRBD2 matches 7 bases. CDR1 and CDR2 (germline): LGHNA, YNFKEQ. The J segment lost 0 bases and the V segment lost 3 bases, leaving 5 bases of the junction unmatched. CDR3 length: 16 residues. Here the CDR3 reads CASSQAGTTSYNEQFF. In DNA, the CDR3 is TGTGCCAGCAGCCAGGCCGGGACTACCTCCTACAATGAGCAGTTCTTC.

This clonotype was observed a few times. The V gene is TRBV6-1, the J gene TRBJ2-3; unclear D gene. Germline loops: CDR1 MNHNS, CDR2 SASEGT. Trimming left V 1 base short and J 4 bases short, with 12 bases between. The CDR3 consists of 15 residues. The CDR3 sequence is CASSEGIGQADTQYF. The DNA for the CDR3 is TGTGCCAGCAGTGAAGGAATAGGGCAGGCAGATACGCAGTATTTT.

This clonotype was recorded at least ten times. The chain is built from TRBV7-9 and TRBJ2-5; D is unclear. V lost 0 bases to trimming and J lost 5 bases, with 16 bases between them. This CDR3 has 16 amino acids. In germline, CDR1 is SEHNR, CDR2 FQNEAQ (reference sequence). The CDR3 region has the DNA TGTGCCAGCAGCTTAGCCATCCGGACCATGGGGGAGACCCAGTACTTC. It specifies CASSLAIRTMGETQYF.

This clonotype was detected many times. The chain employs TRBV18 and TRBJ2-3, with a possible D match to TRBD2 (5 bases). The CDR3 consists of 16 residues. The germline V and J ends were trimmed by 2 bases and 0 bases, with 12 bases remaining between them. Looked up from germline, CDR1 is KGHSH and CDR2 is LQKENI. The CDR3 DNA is TGTGCCAGCTCACCAAGGACTGATACTAGCACAGATACGCAGTATTTT. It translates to CASSPRTDTSTDTQYF.

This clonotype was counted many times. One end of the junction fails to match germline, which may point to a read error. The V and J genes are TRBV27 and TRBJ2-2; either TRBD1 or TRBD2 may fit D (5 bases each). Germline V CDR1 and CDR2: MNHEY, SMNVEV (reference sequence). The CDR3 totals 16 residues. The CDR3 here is CASSFLVRENPGELFF. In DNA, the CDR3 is TGTGCCAGCAGTTTTCTTGTCAGGGAGAACCCCGGGGAGCTGTTTTTT.

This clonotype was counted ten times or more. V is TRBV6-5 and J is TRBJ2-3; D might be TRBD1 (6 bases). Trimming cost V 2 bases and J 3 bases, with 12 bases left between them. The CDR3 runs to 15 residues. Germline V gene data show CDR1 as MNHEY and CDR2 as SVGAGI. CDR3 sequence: CASSYRNRATDTQYF. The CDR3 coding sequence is TGTGCCAGCAGTTACAGAAACAGGGCGACAGATACGCAGTATTTT.

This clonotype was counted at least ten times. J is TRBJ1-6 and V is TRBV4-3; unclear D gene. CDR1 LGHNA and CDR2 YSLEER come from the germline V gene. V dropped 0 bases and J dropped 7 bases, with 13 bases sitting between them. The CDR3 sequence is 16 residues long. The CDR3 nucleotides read TGCGCCAGCAGCCAAGAGGCGGCCAGTCCAAATTCACCCCTCCACTTT. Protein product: CASSQEAASPNSPLHF.

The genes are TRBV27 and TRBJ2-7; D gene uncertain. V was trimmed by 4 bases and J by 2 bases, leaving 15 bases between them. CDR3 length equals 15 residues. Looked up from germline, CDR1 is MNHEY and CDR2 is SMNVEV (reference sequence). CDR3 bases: TGTGCCAGCAGTTCCTCCGGCTCCTACACCTACGAGCAGTACTTC. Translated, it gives CASSSSGSYTYEQYF.

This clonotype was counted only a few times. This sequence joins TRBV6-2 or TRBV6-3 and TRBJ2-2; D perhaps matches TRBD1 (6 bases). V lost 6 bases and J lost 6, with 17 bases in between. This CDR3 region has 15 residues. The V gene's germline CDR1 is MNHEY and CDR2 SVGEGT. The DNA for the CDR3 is TGTGCCAGCAGCCAACAGGGAGCGCTCGCCGGGGAGCTGTTTTTT. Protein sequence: CASSQQGALAGELFF.

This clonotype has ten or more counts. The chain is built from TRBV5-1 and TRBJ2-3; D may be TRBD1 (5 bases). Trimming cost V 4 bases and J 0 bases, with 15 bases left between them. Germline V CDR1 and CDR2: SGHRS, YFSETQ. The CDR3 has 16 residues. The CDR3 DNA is TGCGCCAGCAGCCTTCAGGGTCGGTCTAGCACAGATACGCAGTATTTT. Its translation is CASSLQGRSSTDTQYF.

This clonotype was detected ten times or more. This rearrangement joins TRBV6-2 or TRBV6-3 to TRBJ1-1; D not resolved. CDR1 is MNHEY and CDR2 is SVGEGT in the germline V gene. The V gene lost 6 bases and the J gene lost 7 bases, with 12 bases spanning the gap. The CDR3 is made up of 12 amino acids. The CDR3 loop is CASREPGLEAFF. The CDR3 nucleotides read TGTGCCAGCAGGGAGCCGGGCCTTGAAGCTTTCTTT.

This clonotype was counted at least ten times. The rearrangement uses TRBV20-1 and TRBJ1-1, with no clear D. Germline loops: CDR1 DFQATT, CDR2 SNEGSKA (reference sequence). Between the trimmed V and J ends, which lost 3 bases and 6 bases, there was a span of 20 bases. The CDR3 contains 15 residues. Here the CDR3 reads CSASVDRTRLPEAFF. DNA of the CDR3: TGCAGTGCTAGTGTTGATCGTACTAGGCTCCCTGAAGCTTTCTTT.

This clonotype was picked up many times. CDR3 region: CASSFGQNIQYF. Here the CDR3 DNA reads TGTGCCAGCAGTTTCGGGCAAAACATTCAGTACTTC. This chain uses TRBV28 with TRBJ2-4; D gene uncertain. With 3 bases removed from V and 5 bases from J, the gap between germline ends came to 5 bases. Per the germline V gene, CDR1 is MDHEN and CDR2 is SYDVKM. The CDR3 has 12 amino acids.

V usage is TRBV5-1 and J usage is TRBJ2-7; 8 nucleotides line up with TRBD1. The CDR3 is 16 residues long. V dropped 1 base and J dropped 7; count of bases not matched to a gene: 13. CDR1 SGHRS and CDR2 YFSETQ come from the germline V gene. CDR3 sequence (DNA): TGCGCCAGCAGCTTGTTCACGACAGGGGTTAAGGGAGAGCAGTACTTC. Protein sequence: CASSLFTTGVKGEQYF.

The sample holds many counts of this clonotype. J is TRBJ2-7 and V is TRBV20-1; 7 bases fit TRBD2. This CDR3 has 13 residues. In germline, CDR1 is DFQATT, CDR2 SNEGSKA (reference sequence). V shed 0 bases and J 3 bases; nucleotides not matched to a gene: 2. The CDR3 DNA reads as TGCAGTGCTAGAGAAAGGGACTACTACGAGCAGTACTTC. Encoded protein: CSARERDYYEQYF.

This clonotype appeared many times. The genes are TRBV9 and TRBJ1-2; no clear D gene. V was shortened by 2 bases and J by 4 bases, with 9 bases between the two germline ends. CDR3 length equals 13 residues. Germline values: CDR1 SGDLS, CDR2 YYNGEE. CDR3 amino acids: CASSVEGTYGYTF. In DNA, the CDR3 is TGTGCCAGCAGCGTCGAGGGAACCTATGGCTACACCTTC.

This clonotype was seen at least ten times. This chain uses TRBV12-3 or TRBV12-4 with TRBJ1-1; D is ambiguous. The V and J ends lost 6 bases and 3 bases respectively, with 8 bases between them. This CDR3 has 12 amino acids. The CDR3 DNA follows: TGTGCCAGCAGCGAAATATACACTGAAGCTTTCTTT. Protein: CASSEIYTEAFF.

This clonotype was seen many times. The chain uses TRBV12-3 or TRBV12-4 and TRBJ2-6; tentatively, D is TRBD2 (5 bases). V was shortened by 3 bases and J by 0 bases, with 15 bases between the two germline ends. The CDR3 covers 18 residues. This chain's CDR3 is CASSLDFLESSGANVLTF. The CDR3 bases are TGTGCCAGCAGTTTGGACTTCCTGGAAAGCTCTGGGGCCAACGTCCTGACTTTC.

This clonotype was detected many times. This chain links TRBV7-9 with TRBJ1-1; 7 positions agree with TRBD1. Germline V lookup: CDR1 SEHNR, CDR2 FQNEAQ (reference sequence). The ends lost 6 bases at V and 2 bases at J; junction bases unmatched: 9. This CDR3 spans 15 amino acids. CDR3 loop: CASSTGERVNTEAFF. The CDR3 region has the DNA TGTGCCAGCAGTACAGGGGAGAGGGTAAACACTGAAGCTTTCTTT.

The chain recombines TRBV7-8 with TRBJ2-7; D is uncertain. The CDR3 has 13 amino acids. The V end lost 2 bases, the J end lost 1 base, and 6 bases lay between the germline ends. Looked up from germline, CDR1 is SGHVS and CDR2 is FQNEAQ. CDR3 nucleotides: TGTGCCAGCAGCTTATCAGTATCCTACGAGCAGTACTTC. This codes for CASSLSVSYEQYF.

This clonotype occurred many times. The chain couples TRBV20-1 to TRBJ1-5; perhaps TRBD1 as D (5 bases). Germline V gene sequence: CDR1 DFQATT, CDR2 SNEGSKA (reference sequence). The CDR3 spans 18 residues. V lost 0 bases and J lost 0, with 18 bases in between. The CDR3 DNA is TGCAGTGCTAGAGATTCAGGGACGGGACTACCTAGCAATCAGCCCCAGCATTTT. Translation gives CSARDSGTGLPSNQPQHF.

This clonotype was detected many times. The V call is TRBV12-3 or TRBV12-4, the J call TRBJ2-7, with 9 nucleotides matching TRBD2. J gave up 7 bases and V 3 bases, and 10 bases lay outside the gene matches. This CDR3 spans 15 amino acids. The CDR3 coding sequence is TGTGCCAGCAGTTTCATTAGCGGGAGAATGGGGGAGCAGTACTTC. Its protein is CASSFISGRMGEQYF.